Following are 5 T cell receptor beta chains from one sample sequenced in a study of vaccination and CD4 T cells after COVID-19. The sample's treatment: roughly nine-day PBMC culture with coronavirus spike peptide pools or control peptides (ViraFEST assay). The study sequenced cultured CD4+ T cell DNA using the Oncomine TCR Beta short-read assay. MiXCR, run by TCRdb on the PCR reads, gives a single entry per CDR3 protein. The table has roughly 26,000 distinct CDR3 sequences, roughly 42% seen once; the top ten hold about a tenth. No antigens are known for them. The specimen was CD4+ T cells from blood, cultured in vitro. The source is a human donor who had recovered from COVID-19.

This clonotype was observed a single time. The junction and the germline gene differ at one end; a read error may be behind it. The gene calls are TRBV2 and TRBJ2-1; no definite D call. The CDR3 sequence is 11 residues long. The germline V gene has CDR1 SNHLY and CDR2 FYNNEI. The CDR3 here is CASSDYDEQFF. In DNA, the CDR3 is TGTGCCAGCAGTGACTACGATGAGCAGTTCTTC.

The CDR3 region is CASSPRGRGNTGELFF. As DNA, the CDR3 is TGTGCCAGCAGTCCGCGGGGTAGGGGAAACACCGGGGAGCTGTTTTTT. The J gene is TRBJ2-2, the V gene TRBV28; weak D call: TRBD2 (6 bases). The CDR3 runs to 16 residues. The germline gives CDR1 MDHEN, CDR2 SYDVKM. V lost 5 bases and J 2 bases, leaving 15 bases between the germline ends. The variable domain in full, with the rest retrieved from reference TRBV28 and TRBJ2-2, is DVKVTQSSRYLVKRTGEKVFLECVQDMDHENMFWYRQDPGLGLRLIYFSYDVKMKEKGDIPEGYSVSREKKERFSLILESASTNQTSMYLCASSPRGRGNTGELFFGEGSRLTVL.

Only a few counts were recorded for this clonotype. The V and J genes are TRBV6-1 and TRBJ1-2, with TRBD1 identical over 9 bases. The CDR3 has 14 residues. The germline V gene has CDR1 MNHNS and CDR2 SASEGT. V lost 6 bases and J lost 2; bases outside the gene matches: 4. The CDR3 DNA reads TGTGCCAGCAGCCGCGGGACAGGGAACTATGGCTACACCTTC. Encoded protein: CASSRGTGNYGYTF.

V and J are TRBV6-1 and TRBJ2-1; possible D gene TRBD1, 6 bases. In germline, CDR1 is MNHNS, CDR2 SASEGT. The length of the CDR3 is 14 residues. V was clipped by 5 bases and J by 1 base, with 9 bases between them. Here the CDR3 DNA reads TGTGCCAGCAGTAACAGGGCGTCCTACAATGAGCAGTTCTTC. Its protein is CASSNRASYNEQFF.

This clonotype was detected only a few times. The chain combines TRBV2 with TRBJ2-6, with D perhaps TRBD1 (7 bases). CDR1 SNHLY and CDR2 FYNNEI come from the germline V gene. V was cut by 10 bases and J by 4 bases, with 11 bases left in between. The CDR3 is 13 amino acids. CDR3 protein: CANQGGGANVLTF. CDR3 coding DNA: TGTGCCAATCAGGGGGGCGGGGCCAACGTCCTGACTTTC.